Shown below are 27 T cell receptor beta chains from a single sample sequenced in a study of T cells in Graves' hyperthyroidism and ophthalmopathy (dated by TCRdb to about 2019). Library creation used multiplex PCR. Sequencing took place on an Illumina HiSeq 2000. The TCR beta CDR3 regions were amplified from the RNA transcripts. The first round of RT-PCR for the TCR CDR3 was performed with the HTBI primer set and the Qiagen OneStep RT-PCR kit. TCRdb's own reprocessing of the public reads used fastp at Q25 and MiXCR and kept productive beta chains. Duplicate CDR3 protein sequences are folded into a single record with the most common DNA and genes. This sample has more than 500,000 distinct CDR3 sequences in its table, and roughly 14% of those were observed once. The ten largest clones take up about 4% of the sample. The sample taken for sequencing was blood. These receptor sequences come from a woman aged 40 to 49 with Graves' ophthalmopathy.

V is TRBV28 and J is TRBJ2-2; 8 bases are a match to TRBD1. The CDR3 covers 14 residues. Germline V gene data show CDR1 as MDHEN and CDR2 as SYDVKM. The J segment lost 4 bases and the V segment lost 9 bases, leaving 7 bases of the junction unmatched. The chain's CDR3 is CASRTGKSTGELFF. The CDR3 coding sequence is TGTGCCAGTCGGACAGGGAAATCCACCGGGGAGCTGTTTTTT.

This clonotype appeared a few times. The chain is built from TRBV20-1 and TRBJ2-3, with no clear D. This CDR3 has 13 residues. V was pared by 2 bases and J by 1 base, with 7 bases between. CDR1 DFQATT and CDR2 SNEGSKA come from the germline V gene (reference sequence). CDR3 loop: CSARSGGTDTQYF. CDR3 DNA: TGCAGTGCTAGATCCGGCGGCACAGATACGCAGTATTTT.

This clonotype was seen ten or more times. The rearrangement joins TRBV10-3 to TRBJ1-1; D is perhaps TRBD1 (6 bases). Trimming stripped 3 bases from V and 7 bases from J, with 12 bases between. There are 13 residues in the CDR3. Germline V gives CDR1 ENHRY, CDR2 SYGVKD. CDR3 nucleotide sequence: TGTGCCATCAGTGAAGGGGGTCGGGGTGAAGCTTTCTTT. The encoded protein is CAISEGGRGEAFF.

The CDR3: CASRIPIPGGSDTEAFF. The CDR3 DNA is TGTGCCAGCAGGATCCCCATCCCAGGGGGAAGTGACACTGAAGCTTTCTTT. The genes are TRBV28 and TRBJ1-1, with 7 bases identical to TRBD1. The germline V gene encodes CDR1 MDHEN and CDR2 SYDVKM. V gave up 6 bases and J gave up 3 bases; unmatched junction bases: 16. The CDR3 consists of 17 residues.

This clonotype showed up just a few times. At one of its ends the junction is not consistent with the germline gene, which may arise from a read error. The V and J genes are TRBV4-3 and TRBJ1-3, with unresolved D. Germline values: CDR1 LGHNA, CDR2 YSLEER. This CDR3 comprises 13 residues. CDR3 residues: CASSQDLVRPRSF. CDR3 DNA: TGCGCCAGCAGCCAAGATTTAGTAAGGCCCAGGAGTTTT.

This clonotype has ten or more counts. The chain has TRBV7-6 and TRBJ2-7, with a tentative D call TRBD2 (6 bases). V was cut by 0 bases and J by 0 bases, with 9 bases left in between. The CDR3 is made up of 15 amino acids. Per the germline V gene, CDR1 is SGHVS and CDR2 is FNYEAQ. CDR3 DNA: TGTGCCAGCAGCTTAGCCGGGAGAGGCTCCTACGAGCAGTACTTC. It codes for CASSLAGRGSYEQYF.

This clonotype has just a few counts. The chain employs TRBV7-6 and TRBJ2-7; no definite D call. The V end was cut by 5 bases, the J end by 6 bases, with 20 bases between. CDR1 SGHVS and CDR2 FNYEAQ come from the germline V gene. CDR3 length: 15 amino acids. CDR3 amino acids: CASSPPGPLPGEQYF. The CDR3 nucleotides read TGTGCCAGCAGCCCACCCGGGCCCTTACCAGGCGAGCAGTACTTC.

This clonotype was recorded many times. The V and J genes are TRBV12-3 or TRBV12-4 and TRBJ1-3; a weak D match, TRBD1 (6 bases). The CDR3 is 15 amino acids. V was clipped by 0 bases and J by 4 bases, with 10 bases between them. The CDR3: CASSLAGGFGNTIYF. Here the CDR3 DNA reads TGTGCCAGCAGTTTAGCAGGGGGGTTCGGAAACACCATATATTTT.

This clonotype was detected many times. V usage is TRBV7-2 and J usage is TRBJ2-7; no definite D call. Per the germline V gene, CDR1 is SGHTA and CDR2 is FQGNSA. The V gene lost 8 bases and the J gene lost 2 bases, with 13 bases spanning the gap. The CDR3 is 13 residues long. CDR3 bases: TGTGCCAGCGGGAACAGCGCAACCTACGAGCAGTACTTC. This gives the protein CASGNSATYEQYF.

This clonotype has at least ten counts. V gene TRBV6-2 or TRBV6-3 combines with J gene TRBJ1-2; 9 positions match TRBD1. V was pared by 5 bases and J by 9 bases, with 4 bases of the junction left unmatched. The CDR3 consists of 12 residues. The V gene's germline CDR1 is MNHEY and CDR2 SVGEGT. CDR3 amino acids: CASSDRGSSYTF. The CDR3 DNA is TGTGCCAGCAGTGACAGGGGGAGTAGCTACACCTTC.

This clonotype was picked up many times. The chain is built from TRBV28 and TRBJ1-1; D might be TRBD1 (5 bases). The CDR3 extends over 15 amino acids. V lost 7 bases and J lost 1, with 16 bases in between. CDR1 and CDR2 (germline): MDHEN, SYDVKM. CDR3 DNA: TGTGCCAGCAATGACTTCGGGGGGGAGAACACTGAAGCTTTCTTT. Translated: CASNDFGGENTEAFF. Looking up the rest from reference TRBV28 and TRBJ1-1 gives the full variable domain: DVKVTQSSRYLVKRTGEKVFLECVQDMDHENMFWYRQDPGLGLRLIYFSYDVKMKEKGDIPEGYSVSREKKERFSLILESASTNQTSMYLCASNDFGGENTEAFFGQGTRLTVV.

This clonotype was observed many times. Here the CDR3 DNA reads TGCGCCAGCAGCCCCGGAGACTACGAGCAGTACTTC. Translation: CASSPGDYEQYF. V usage is TRBV5-1 and J usage is TRBJ2-7, with unresolved D. Germline V gene sequence: CDR1 SGHRS, CDR2 YFSETQ. The CDR3 has 12 residues. V lost 4 bases and J 3 bases, leaving 8 bases between the germline ends.

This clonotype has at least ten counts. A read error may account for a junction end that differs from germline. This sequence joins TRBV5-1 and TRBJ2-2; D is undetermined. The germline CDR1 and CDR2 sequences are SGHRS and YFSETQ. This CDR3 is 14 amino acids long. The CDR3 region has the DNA TGTGCCAGCAGCTTGGACGGGAACACCGGGGAGCTGTTTTTT. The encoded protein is CASSLDGNTGELFF. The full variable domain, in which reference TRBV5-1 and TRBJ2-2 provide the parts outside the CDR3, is KAGVTQTPRYLIKTRGQQVTLSCSPISGHRSVSWYQQTPGQGLQFLFEYFSETQRNKGNFPGRFSGRQFSNSRSEMNVSTLELGDSALYLCASSLDGNTGELFFGEGSRLTVL.

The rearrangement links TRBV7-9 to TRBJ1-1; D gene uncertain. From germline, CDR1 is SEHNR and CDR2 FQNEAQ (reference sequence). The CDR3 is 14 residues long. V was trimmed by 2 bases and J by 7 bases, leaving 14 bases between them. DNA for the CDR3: TGTGCCAGCAGCTTAACATCGGAGGGTCGTGAAGCTTTCTTT. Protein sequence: CASSLTSEGREAFF. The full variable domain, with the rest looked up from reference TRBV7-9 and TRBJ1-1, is DTGVSQNPRHKITKRGQNVTFRCDPISEHNRLYWYRQTLGQGPEFLTYFQNEAQLEKSRLLSDRFSAERPKGSFSTLEIQRTEQGDSAMYLCASSLTSEGREAFFGQGTRLTVV.

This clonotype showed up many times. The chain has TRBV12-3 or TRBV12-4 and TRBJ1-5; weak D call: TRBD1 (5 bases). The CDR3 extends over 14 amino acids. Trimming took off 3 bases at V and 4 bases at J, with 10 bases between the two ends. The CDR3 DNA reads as TGTGCCAGCAGTTTCGCAGGGCTTAATCAGCCCCAGCATTTT. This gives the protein CASSFAGLNQPQHF.

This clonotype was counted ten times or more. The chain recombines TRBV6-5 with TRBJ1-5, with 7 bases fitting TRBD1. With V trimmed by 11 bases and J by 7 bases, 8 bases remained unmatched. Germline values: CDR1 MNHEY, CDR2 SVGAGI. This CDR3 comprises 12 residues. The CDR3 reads CAGGTEKQPQHF. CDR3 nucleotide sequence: TGTGCCGGCGGGACAGAGAAGCAGCCCCAGCATTTT.

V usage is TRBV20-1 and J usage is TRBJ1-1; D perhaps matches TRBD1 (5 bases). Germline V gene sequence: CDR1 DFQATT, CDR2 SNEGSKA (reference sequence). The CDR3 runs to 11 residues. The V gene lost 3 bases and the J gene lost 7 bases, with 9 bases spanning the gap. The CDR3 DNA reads TGCAGTGCTAGGGACACTAATGAAGCTTTCTTT. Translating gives CSARDTNEAFF.

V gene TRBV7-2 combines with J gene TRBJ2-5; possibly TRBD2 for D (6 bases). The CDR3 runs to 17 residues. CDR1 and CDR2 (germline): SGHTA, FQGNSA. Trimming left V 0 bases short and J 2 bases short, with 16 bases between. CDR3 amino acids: CASSLAPGNGGQETQYF. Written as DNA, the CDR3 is TGTGCCAGCAGCTTAGCCCCGGGGAATGGGGGGCAAGAGACCCAGTACTTC.

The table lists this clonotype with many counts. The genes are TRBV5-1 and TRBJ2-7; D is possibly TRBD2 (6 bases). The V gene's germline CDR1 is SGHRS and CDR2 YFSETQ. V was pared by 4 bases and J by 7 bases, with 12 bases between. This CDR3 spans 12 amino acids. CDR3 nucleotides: TGCGCCAGCAGCCTCACCCGGGGGGAGCAGTACTTC. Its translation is CASSLTRGEQYF.

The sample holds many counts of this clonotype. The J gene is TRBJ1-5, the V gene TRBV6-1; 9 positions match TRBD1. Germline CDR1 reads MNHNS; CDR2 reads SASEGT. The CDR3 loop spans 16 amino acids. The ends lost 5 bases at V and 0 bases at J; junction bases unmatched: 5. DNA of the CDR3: TGTGCCAGCAGTCGGGACAGGGCTAGTAGCAATCAGCCCCAGCATTTT. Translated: CASSRDRASSNQPQHF.

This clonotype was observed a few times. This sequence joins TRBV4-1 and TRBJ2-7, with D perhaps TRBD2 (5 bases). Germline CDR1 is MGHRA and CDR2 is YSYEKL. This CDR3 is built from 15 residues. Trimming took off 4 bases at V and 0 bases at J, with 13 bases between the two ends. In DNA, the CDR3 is TGCGCCAGCAGCCGAGAGTGGGGAGCCTCCTACGAGCAGTACTTC. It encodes CASSREWGASYEQYF.

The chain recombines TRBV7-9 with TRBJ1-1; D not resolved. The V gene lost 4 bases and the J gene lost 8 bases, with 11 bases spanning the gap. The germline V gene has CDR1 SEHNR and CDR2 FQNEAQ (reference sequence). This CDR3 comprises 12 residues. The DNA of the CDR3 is TGTGCCAGCAGCTGGGAGGACTTAGAAGCTTTCTTT. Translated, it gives CASSWEDLEAFF.

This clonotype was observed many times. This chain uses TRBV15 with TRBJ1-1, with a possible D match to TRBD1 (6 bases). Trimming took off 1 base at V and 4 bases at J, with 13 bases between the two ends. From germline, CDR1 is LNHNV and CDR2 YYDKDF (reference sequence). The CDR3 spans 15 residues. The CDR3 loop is CATSRGGAAGTEAFF. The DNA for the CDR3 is TGTGCCACCAGCAGAGGGGGGGCGGCAGGCACTGAAGCTTTCTTT.

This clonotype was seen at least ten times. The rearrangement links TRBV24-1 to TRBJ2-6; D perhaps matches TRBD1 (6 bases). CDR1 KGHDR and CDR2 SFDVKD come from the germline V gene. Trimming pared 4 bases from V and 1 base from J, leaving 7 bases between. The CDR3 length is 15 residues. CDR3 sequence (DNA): TGTGCCACCAGTGAAACAGGGTCTGGGGCCAACGTCCTGACTTTC. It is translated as CATSETGSGANVLTF.

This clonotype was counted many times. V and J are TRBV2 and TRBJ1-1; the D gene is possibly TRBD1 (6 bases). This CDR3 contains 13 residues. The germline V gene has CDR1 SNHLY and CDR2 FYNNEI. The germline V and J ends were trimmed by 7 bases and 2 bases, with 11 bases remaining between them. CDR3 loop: CASISDSNTEAFF. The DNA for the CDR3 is TGTGCCAGCATATCGGACAGCAACACTGAAGCTTTCTTT. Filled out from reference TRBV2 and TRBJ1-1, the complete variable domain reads EPEVTQTPSHQVTQMGQEVILRCVPISNHLYFYWYRQILGQKVEFLVSFYNNEISEKSEIFDDQFSVERPDGSNFTLKIRSTKLEDSAMYFCASISDSNTEAFFGQGTRLTVV.

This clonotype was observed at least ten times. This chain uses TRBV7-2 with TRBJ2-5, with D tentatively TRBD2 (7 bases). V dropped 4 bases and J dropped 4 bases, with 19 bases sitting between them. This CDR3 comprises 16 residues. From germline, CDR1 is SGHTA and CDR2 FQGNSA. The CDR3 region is CASSYSTRGGGETQYF. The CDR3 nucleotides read TGTGCCAGCAGCTATAGTACCAGGGGCGGGGGAGAGACCCAGTACTTC. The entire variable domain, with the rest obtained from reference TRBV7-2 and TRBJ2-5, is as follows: GAGVSQSPSNKVTEKGKDVELRCDPISGHTALYWYRQSLGQGLEFLIYFQGNSAPDKSGLPSDRFSAERTGGSVSTLTIQRTQQEDSAVYLCASSYSTRGGGETQYFGPGTRLLVL.

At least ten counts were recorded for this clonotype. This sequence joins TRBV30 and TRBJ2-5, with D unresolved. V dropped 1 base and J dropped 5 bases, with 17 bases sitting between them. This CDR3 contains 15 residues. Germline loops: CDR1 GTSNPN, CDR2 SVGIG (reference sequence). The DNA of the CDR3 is TGTGCCTGGAGTGCGGGCCTGGGTGGGATGGAGACCCAGTACTTC. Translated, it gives CAWSAGLGGMETQYF.